These 4 T cell receptor beta chains came from one sample sequenced in a study of human T cells and chemical hapten exposure. As for time point: pre-sensitization, week 0. Specified treatment: therapeutic diphenylcyclopropenone sensitization with weekly scalp DPC. TCRdb fed the RACE reads into MiXCR, producing one record per CDR3 protein. Seen here are 180,000 or so distinct CDR3 sequences, more than 25% observed once, and the top ten hold about 2.7%. Sequenced here: whole blood, sampled in connection with sensitization to the hapten diphenylcyclopropenone (DPC). The receptors here all came from a woman aged 30 to 39 with alopecia areata. Some clones in this sample may be carry-over from other donors' samples.

This clonotype occurred a few times. The chain links TRBV21-1 to TRBJ2-7. TRBV21-1 corresponds to a pseudogene. The CDR3 is made up of 12 amino acids. Here the CDR3 DNA reads TGTGCCAGCACCGAAGACATTCACGAGCAGTACTTC. Translated: CASTEDIHEQYF.

This clonotype was seen a handful of times. Here the CDR3 DNA reads TGTGCCATCAGTGAAAGGGGAGGCGGGAACACTGAAGCTTTCTTT. It specifies CAISERGGGNTEAFF. The chain couples TRBV10-3 to TRBJ1-1; tentatively, D is TRBD1 (5 bases). Germline V gene lookup returns CDR1 ENHRY and CDR2 SYGVKD. V was shortened by 3 bases and J by 1 base, with 12 bases between the two germline ends. CDR3 size: 15 residues.

This chain joins TRBV20-1 and TRBJ2-7; D perhaps matches TRBD1 (6 bases). In germline, CDR1 is DFQATT, CDR2 SNEGSKA (reference sequence). V was clipped by 0 bases and J by 2 bases, with 14 bases between them. CDR3 length: 15 amino acids. The CDR3 sequence is CSARDLQGIAYEQYF. Written as DNA, the CDR3 is TGCAGTGCTAGAGATCTACAGGGAATAGCCTACGAGCAGTACTTC.

This clonotype was recorded a few times. The CDR3 nucleotides read TGTGCCAGCAGCCGAAGCGGGAGGAGAGGAGAGACCCAGTACTTC. Its translation is CASSRSGRRGETQYF. The rearrangement links TRBV7-9 to TRBJ2-5; 9 nucleotides line up with TRBD2. V lost 5 bases, J lost 4 bases, and 8 bases stayed unmatched. The length of the CDR3 is 15 residues. Germline lookup yields CDR1 SEHNR and CDR2 FQNEAQ (reference sequence). Full variable domain (missing parts from reference TRBV7-9 and TRBJ2-5): DTGVSQNPRHKITKRGQNVTFRCDPISEHNRLYWYRQTLGQGPEFLTYFQNEAQLEKSRLLSDRFSAERPKGSFSTLEIQRTEQGDSAMYLCASSRSGRRGETQYFGPGTRLLVL.